This TCR beta chain comes out of a study of early T cells in non-severe SARS-CoV-2 infection. Study overall: Bulk RNA from unsorted whole blood was sequenced; chains were unpaired.

The sample holds many counts of this clonotype. Attachment of unique molecular identifiers was made to individual cDNA molecules. TCRdb itself ran the 5' RACE reads through MiXCR, one entry per CDR3 protein. The data show roughly 34,000 distinct CDR3 sequences, around 7% seen once. The CDR3 contains 14 residues. CDR1 is ENHRY and CDR2 is SYGVKD in the germline V gene. Germline trimming cut 4 bases from V and 5 bases from J; bases unmatched to any gene: 2. The input for sequencing was whole blood, taken at baseline. The sequence derives from an adult who was a healthcare worker with PCR-confirmed SARS-CoV-2 infection or an uninfected control (not recorded which). V and J are TRBV10-3 and TRBJ1-5; 10 bases line up with TRBD1. The DNA for the CDR3 is TGTGCCATCAGTGCCGGGACAGGGGATCAGCCCCAGCATTTT. Translation gives CAISAGTGDQPQHF.